The 5 T cell receptor beta chains below come from one sample, sequenced in a study of T cells in narcolepsy. Here immunoSEQ multiplex PCR was the method, and the copy in TCRdb shows in-frame clones only, minus some. This sample carries tens of thousands of clones, more than 65% of them seen once, and the ten largest clones take roughly 7%. Sequencing was done on a sample of memory (CD45RA-) CD4+ T cells from blood. The receptors here all came from a human donor in good health.

The chain combines TRBV11-1 with TRBJ2-3; a weak D match, TRBD2 (6 bases). Germline V gene lookup returns CDR1 SGHAT and CDR2 FQDESV (reference sequence). Trimming removed 1 base at V and 1 base at J, with 9 bases between. The CDR3 covers 15 residues. As DNA, the CDR3 is TGTGCCAGCAGCTTAGTGGGGGAGGGCACAGATACGCAGTATTTT. It is translated as CASSLVGEGTDTQYF.

This clone was recorded only once. The chain uses TRBV7-8 and TRBJ1-6; 8 nucleotides match TRBD1. Unmatched junction bases numbered 3, after V lost 8 bases and J lost 6 bases. The CDR3 totals 13 residues. The germline CDR1 and CDR2 sequences are SGHVS and FQNEAQ. Written as DNA, the CDR3 is TGTGCCAGCGGAGACAGGGGTAATTCACCCCTCCACTTT. Residues: CASGDRGNSPLHF.

The chain joins TRBV5-1 to TRBJ2-5, with a tentative D call TRBD1 (5 bases). The CDR3 has 14 residues. V gave up 4 bases and J gave up 2 bases, with 12 bases separating them. CDR1 and CDR2 from the germline V gene are SGHRS and YFSETQ. CDR3 sequence (DNA): TGCGCCAGCAGCGTCAGGGATGGGCAAGAGACCCAGTACTTC. This codes for CASSVRDGQETQYF. The variable domain in full, completed from reference TRBV5-1 and TRBJ2-5, reads KAGVTQTPRYLIKTRGQQVTLSCSPISGHRSVSWYQQTPGQGLQFLFEYFSETQRNKGNFPGRFSGRQFSNSRSEMNVSTLELGDSALYLCASSVRDGQETQYFGPGTRLLVL.

In the case of this clone: One junction end does not reproduce the germline sequence, and a read error may be involved. The chain couples TRBV4-1 to TRBJ1-1, with D unresolved. Germline lookup yields CDR1 MGHRA and CDR2 YSYEKL. This CDR3 is 14 amino acids long. The CDR3 loop reads CASTVERPTTEAFF. The CDR3 coding sequence is TGTGCCAGCACCGTGGAACGCCCCACAACTGAAGCTTTCTTT.

The chain couples TRBV9 to TRBJ2-3, with 7 bases identical to TRBD1. Trimming at V came to 0 bases and at J to 10 bases, leaving 5 bases not matched to a gene. The CDR3 sequence is 13 residues long. Per germline, CDR1 SGDLS and CDR2 YYNGEE. This CDR3 reads CASSVVRTGAQYF. The CDR3 nucleotides are TGTGCCAGCAGCGTAGTCAGGACAGGAGCGCAGTATTTT.